This passage covers 7 T cell receptor beta chains from one sample sequenced in a study of blood T cell repertoires in COVID-19. The method was immunoSEQ multiplex PCR; TCRdb's version includes in-frame clones alone and lacks a portion of them. Among 30,000 to 35,000 clones listed, more than 75% were seen once. The sequenced sample was peripheral blood. The receptors come from an elderly man with active COVID-19.

The chain has TRBV7-6 and TRBJ2-7; 11 nucleotides match TRBD2. Germline V gene lookup returns CDR1 SGHVS and CDR2 FNYEAQ. The CDR3 is 15 residues long. Germline trimming cut 1 base from V and 5 bases from J; bases unmatched to any gene: 4. For the CDR3, the DNA is TGTGCCAGCAGCTTAGTGGGTAGCGGGGGGGACGAGCAGTACTTC. Protein: CASSLVGSGGDEQYF. Based on the CDR3 plus reference TRBV7-6 and TRBJ2-7, the full variable domain is GAGVSQSPRYKVTKRGQDVALRCDPISGHVSLYWYRQALGQGPEFLTYFNYEAQQDKSGLPNDRFSAERPEGSISTLTIQRTEQRDSAMYRCASSLVGSGGDEQYFGPGTRLTVT.

The chain uses TRBV5-6 and TRBJ2-3; 10 bases match TRBD1. CDR3 size: 15 residues. Germline-derived CDR1 and CDR2 are SGHDT and YYEEEE. The V gene end was trimmed by 5 bases and the J gene end by 2 bases; junction bases not matched to a gene: 5. CDR3 residues: CASRRTGGDTDTQYF. DNA for the CDR3: TGTGCCAGCAGGAGGACAGGGGGGGACACAGATACGCAGTATTTT.

This chain uses TRBV11-2 with TRBJ1-4, with 9 bases lining up with TRBD1. This CDR3 is built from 15 residues. Germline-derived CDR1 and CDR2 are SGHAT and FQNNGV. The trim removed 1 base at V and 8 bases at J, leaving 5 bases unmatched. The CDR3, as DNA: TGTGCCAGCAGCTTAGGGGACAGGGATCGAGAAAAACTGTTTTTT. Its translation is CASSLGDRDREKLFF. The full variable domain, completed using reference TRBV11-2 and TRBJ1-4, is EAGVAQSPRYKIIEKRQSVAFWCNPISGHATLYWYQQILGQGPKLLIQFQNNGVVDDSQLPKDRFSAERLKGVDSTLKIQPAKLEDSAVYLCASSLGDRDREKLFFGSGTQLSVL.

This sequence joins TRBV6-5 and TRBJ2-1, with D uncertain. CDR3 length equals 13 residues. The germline V and J ends were trimmed by 2 bases and 4 bases, with 6 bases remaining between them. CDR1 and CDR2 (germline): MNHEY, SVGAGI. The CDR3 bases are TGTGCCAGCAGTTACCAGTCATACAATGAGCAGTTCTTC. Translating gives CASSYQSYNEQFF.

The chain employs TRBV19 and TRBJ2-5; 8 bases align to TRBD1. The CDR3 contains 15 residues. V trimming: 3 bases; J trimming: 4 bases; junction bases outside the gene matches: 7. Germline loops: CDR1 LNHDA, CDR2 SQIVND (reference sequence). CDR3 coding DNA: TGTGCCAGTAGTATCGGACAGGGTCCCCCAGAGACCCAGTACTTC. Translation: CASSIGQGPPETQYF. The full variable domain, with the rest looked up from reference TRBV19 and TRBJ2-5, is DGGITQSPKYLFRKEGQNVTLSCEQNLNHDAMYWYRQDPGQGLRLIYYSQIVNDFQKGDIAEGYSVSREKKESFPLTVTSAQKNPTAFYLCASSIGQGPPETQYFGPGTRLLVL.

The chain employs TRBV18 and TRBJ1-3, with 7 bases that match TRBD1. With 6 bases clipped from V and 0 bases from J, the junction kept 8 bases outside the gene matches. Germline V CDR1 and CDR2: KGHSH, LQKENI. The CDR3 runs 16 residues. CDR3 loop: CASSYDRAISGNTIYF. The CDR3 DNA follows: TGTGCCAGCTCTTACGACAGGGCCATCTCTGGAAACACCATATATTTT.

This sequence joins TRBV10-2 and TRBJ2-2, with 8 bases aligning to TRBD1. CDR3 length: 16 amino acids. With V trimmed by 8 bases and J by 5 bases, 13 bases remained unmatched. Germline CDR1 is WSHSY and CDR2 is SAAADI. The CDR3 loop reads CASSTIQGADTGELFF. The CDR3 DNA is TGCGCCAGCTCCACGATTCAGGGGGCGGATACCGGGGAGCTGTTTTTT.